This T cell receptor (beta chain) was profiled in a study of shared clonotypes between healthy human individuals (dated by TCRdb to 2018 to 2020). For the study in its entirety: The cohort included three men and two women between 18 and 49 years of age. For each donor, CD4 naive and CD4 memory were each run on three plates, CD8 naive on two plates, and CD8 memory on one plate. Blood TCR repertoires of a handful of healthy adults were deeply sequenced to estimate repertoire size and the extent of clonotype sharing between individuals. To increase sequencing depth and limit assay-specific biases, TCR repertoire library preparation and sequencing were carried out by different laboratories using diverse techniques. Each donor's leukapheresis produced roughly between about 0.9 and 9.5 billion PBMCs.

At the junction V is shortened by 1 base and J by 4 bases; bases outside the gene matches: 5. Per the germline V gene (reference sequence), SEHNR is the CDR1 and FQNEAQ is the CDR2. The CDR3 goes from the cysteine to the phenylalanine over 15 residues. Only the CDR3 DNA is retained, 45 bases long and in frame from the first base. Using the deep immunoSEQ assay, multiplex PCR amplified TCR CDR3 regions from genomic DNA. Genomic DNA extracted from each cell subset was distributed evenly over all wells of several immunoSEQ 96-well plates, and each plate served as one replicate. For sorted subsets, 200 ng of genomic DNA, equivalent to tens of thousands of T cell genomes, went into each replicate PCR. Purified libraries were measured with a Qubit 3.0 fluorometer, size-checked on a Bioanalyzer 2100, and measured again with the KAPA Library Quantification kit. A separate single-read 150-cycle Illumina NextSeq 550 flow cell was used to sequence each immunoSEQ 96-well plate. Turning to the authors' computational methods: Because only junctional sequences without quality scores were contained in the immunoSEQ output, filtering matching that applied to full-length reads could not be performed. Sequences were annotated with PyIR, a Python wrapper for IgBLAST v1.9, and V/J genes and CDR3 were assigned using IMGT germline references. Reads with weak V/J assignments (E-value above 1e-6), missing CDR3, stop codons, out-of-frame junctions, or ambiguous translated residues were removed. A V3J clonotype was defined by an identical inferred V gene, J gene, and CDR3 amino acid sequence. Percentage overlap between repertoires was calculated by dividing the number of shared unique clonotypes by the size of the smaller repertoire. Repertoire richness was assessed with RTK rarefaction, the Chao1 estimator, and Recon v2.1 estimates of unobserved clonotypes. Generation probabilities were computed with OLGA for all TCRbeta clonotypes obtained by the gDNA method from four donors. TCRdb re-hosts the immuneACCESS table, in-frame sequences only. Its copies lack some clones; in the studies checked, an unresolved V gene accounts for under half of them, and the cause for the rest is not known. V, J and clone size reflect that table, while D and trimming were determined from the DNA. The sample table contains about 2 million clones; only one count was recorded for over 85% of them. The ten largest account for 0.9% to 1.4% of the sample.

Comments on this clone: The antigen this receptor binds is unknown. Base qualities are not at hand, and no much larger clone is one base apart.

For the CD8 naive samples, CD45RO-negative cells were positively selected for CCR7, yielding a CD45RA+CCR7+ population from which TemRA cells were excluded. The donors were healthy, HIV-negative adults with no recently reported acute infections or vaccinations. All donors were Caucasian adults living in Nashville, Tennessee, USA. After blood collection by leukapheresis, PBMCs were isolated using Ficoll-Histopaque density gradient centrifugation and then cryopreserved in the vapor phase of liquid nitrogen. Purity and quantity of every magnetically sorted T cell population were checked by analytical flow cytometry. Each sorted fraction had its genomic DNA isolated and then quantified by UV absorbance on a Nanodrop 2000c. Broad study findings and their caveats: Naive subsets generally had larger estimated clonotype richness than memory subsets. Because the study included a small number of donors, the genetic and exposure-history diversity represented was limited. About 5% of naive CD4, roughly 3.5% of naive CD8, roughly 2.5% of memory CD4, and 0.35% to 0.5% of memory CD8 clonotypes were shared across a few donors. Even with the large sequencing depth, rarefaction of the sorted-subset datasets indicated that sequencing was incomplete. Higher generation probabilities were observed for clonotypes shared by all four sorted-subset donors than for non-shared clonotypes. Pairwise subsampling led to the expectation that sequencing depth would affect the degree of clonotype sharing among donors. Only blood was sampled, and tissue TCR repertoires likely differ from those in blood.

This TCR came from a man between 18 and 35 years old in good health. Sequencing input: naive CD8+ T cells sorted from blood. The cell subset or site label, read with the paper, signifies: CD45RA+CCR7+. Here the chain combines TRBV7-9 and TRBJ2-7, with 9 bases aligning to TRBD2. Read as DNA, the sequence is TGTGCCAGCAGCTTAGGGCGGGAGGGCATATACGAGCAGTACTTC. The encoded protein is CASSLGREGIYEQYF.